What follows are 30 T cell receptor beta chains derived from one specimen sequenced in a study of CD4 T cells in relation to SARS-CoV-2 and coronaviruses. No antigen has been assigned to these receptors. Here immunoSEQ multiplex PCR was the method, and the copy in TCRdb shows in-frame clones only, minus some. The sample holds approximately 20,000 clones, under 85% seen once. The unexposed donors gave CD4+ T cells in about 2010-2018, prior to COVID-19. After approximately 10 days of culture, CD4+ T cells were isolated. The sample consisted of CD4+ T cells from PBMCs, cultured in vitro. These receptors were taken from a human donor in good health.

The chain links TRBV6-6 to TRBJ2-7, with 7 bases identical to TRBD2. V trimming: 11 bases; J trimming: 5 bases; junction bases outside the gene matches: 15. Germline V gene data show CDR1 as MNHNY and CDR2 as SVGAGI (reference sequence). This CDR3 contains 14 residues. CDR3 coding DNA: TGTGCCTGCCGAGGGTTCCTGCGGGAGAACGAGCAGTACTTC. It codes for CACRGFLRENEQYF.

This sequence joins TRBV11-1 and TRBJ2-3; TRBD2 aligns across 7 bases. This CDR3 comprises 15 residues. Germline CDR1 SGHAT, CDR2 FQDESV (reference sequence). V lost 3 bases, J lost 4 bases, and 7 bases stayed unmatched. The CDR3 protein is CASSFWGGGADTQYF. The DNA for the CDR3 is TGTGCCAGCAGCTTCTGGGGGGGAGGAGCAGATACGCAGTATTTT.

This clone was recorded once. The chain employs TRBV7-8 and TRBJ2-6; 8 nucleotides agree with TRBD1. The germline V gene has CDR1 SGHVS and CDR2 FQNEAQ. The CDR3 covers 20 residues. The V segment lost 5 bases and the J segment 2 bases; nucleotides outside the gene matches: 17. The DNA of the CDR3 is TGTGCCAGCAGCCGTTCAGCGTCCGGGACAGGTTCTGCTGGGGCCAACGTCCTGACTTTC. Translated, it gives CASSRSASGTGSAGANVLTF. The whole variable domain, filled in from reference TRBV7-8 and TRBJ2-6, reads GAGVSQSPRYKVAKRGQDVALRCDPISGHVSLFWYQQALGQGPEFLTYFQNEAQLDKSGLPSDRFFAERPEGSVSTLKIQRTQQEDSAVYLCASSRSASGTGSAGANVLTFGAGSRLTVL.

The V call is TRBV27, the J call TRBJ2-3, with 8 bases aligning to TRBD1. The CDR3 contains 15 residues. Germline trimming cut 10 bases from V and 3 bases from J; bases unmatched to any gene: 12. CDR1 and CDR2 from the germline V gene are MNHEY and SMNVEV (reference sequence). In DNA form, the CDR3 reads TGTGCCACTCGCCTCCCCGGACAGGGAACAGATACGCAGTATTTT. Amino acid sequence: CATRLPGQGTDTQYF.

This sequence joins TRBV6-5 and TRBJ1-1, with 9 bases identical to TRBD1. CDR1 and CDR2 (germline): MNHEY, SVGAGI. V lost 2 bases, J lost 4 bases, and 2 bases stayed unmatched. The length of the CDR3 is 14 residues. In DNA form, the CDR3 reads TGTGCCAGCAGTTACCTGGGACAGGGCACTGAAGCTTTCTTT. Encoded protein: CASSYLGQGTEAFF.

The CDR3 loop reads CAWVRQGLDEQYF. The DNA for the CDR3 is TGTGCCTGGGTAAGACAGGGTCTGGATGAGCAGTACTTC. This chain uses TRBV30 with TRBJ2-7; TRBD1 matches at 7 bases. The CDR3 contains 13 residues. After removal of 5 bases from V and 7 bases from J, the junction contained 11 bases not matched to a gene. Germline CDR1 reads GTSNPN; CDR2 reads SVGIG (reference sequence).

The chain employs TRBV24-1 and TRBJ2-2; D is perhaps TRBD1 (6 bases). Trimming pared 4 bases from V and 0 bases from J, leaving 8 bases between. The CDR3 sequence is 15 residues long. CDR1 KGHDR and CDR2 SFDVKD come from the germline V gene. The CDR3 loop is CATSERQANTGELFF. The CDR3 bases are TGTGCCACCAGTGAACGACAGGCGAACACCGGGGAGCTGTTTTTT.

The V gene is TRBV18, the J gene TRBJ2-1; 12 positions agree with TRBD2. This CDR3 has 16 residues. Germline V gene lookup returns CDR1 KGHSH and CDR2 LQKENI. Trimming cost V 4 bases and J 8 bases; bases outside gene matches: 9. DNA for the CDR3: TGTGCCAGCTCACTTTCTAGCGGGAGGGCCGGAGATGAGCAGTTCTTC. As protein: CASSLSSGRAGDEQFF.

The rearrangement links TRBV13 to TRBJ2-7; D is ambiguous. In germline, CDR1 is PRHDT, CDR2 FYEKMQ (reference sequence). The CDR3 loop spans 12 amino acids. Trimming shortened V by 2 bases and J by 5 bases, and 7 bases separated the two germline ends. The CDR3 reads CASSLIGDEQYF. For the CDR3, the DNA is TGTGCCAGCAGCTTAATTGGCGACGAGCAGTACTTC.

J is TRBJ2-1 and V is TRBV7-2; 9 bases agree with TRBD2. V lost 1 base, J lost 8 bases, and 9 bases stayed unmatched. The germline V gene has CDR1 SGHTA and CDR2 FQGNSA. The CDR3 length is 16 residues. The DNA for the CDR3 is TGTGCCAGCAGCTTAGACGGCCTAGCGGGAAGCTATGAGCAGTTCTTC. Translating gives CASSLDGLAGSYEQFF.

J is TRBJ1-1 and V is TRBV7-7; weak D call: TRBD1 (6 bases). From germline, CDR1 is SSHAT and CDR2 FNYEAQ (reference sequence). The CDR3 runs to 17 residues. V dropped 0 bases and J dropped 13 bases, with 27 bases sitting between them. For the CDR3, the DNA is TGTGCCAGCAGCTTAGCAGGCAACCACCGAAACAGGGCGAGTGATTTCTTT. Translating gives CASSLAGNHRNRASDFF.

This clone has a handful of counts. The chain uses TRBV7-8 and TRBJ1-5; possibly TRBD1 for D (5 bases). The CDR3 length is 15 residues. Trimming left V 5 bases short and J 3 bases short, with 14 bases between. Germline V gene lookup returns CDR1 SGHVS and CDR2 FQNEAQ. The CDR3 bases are TGTGCCAGCAGCGTGGGGGATGATGACAATCAGCCCCAGCATTTT. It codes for CASSVGDDDNQPQHF.

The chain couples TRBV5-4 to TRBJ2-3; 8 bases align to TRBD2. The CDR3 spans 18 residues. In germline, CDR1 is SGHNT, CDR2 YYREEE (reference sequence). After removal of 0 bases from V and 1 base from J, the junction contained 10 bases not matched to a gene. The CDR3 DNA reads TGTGCCAGCAGCTTGGAGAGCGGGAGTGGTTTGGGCACAGATACGCAGTATTTT. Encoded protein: CASSLESGSGLGTDTQYF.

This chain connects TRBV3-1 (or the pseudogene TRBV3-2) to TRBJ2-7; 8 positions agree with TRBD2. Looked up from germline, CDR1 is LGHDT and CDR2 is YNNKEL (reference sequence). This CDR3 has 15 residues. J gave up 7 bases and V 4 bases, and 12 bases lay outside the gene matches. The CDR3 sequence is CASSPLAGQRGEQYF. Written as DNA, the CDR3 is TGTGCCAGCAGCCCGCTAGCGGGCCAGCGGGGGGAGCAGTACTTC.

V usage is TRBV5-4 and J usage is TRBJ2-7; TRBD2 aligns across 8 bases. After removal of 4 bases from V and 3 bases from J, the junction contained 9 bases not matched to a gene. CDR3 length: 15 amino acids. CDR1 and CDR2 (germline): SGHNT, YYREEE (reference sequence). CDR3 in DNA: TGTGCCAGCAGCCCAAGGACTAGCCCGAACTACGAGCAGTACTTC. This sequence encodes CASSPRTSPNYEQYF.

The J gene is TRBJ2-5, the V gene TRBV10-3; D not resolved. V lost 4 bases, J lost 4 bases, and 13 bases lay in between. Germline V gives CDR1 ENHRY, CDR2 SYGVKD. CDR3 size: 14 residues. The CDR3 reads CAISGLPSGETQYF. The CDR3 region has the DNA TGTGCCATCAGTGGTCTCCCATCAGGAGAGACCCAGTACTTC.

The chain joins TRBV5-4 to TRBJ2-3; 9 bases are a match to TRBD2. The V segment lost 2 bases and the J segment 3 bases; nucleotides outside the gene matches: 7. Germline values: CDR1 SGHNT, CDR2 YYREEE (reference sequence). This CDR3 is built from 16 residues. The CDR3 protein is CASSFKREAGTDTQYF. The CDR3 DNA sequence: TGTGCCAGCAGCTTTAAGCGGGAGGCAGGTACAGATACGCAGTATTTT.

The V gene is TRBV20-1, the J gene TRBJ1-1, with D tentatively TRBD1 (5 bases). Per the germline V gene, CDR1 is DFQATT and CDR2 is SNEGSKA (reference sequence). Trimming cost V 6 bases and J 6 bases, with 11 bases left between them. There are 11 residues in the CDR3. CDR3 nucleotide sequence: TGCAGTGCCATTACGGGGGCTGAAGCTTTCTTT. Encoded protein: CSAITGAEAFF.

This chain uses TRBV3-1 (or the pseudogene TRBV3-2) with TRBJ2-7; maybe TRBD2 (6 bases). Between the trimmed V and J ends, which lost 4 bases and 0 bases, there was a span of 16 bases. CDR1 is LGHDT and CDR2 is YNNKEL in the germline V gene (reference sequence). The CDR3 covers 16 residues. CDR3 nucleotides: TGTGCCAGCAGCCCCAGCTCCGGGACTCTCTCCTACGAGCAGTACTTC. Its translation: CASSPSSGTLSYEQYF.

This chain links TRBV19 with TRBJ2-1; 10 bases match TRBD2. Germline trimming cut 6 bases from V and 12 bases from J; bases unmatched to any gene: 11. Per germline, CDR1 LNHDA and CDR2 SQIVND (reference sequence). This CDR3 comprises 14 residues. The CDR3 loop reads CASSSGRAETAQFF. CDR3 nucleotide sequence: TGTGCCAGTAGCAGCGGGAGGGCCGAGACTGCGCAGTTCTTC.

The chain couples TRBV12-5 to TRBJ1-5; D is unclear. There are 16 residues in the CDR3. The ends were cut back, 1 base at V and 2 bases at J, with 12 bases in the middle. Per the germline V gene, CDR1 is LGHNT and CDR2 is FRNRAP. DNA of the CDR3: TGTGCTAGTGGTTTGGGGCAGTTATCTGGCAATCAGCCCCAGCATTTT. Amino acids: CASGLGQLSGNQPQHF. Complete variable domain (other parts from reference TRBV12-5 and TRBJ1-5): DARVTQTPRHKVTEMGQEVTMRCQPILGHNTVFWYRQTMMQGLELLAYFRNRAPLDDSGMPKDRFSAEMPDATLATLKIQPSEPRDSAVYFCASGLGQLSGNQPQHFGDGTRLSIL.

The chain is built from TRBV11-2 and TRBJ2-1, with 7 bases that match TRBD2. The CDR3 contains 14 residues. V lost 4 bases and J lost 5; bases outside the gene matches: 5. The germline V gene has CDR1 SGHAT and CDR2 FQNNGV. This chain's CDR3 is CASSSGLRNNEQFF. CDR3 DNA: TGTGCCAGCAGCTCGGGACTAAGAAACAATGAGCAGTTCTTC.

CDR3 bases: TGTGCCAGTAGAAAATCAGGACAGGGAACCTACGAGCAGTACTTC. This sequence encodes CASRKSGQGTYEQYF. The chain has TRBV19 and TRBJ2-7; 8 bases are shared with TRBD1. J gave up 2 bases and V 6 bases, and 9 bases lay outside the gene matches. The CDR3 is 15 residues long. In germline, CDR1 is LNHDA, CDR2 SQIVND (reference sequence). The entire variable domain, with the rest obtained from reference TRBV19 and TRBJ2-7, is as follows: DGGITQSPKYLFRKEGQNVTLSCEQNLNHDAMYWYRQDPGQGLRLIYYSQIVNDFQKGDIAEGYSVSREKKESFPLTVTSAQKNPTAFYLCASRKSGQGTYEQYFGPGTRLTVT.

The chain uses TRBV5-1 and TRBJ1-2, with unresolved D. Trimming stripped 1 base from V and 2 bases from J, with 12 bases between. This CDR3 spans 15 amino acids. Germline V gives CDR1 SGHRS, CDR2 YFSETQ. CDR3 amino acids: CASSLSWTVNYGYTF. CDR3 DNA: TGCGCCAGCAGCTTGTCTTGGACGGTAAACTATGGCTACACCTTC.

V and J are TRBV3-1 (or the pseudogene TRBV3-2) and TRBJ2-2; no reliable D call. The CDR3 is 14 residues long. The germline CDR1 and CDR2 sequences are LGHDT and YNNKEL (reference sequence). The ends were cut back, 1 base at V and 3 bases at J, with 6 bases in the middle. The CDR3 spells CASSQVVDTGELFF. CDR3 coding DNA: TGTGCCAGCAGCCAAGTGGTGGACACCGGGGAGCTGTTTTTT.

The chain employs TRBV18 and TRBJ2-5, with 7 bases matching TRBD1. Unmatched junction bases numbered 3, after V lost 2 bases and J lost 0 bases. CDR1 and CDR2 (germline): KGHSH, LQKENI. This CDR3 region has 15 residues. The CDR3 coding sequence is TGTGCCAGCTCACCAACGACAGGGTACCAAGAGACCCAGTACTTC. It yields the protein CASSPTTGYQETQYF.

CDR3 region: CASGLVLDGQTNTDTQYF. The CDR3 DNA reads TGTGCTAGTGGTTTGGTACTAGACGGGCAGACCAACACAGATACGCAGTATTTT. The chain couples TRBV12-5 to TRBJ2-3, with D possibly matching TRBD2 (5 bases). This CDR3 is built from 18 residues. Trimming cost V 0 bases and J 2 bases, with 18 bases left between them. Germline V gene data show CDR1 as LGHNT and CDR2 as FRNRAP.

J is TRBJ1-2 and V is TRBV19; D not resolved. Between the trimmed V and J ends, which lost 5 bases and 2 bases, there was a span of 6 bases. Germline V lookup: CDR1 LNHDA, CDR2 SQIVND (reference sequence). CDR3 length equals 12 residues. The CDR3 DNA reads TGTGCCAGTAGTTATCAGAACTATGGCTACACCTTC. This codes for CASSYQNYGYTF.

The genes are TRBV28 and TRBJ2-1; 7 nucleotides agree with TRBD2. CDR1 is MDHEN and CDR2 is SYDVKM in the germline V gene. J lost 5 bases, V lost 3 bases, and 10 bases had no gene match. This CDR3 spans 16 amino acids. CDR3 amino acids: CASSLDLAENNNEQFF. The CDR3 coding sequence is TGTGCCAGCAGTTTGGACCTAGCGGAGAACAACAATGAGCAGTTCTTC.

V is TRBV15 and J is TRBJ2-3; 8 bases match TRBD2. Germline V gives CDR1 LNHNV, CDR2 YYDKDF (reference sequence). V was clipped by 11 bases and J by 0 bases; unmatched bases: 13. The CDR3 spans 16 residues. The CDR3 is CAAGGGGGLSTDTQYF. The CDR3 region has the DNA TGTGCCGCCGGGGGGGGTGGAGGCCTTAGCACAGATACGCAGTATTTT.